This entry describes one T cell receptor beta chain. Its cognate antigen is unknown. This sample is drawn from a study of shared clonotypes between healthy human individuals. Findings of the study overall: Deeper or shallower sequencing was expected to change how clonotypes are shared among donors.

CD45RO-negative CD8 cells positively selected for CCR7 made up the naive population, which excluded terminally differentiated effector memory CD45RA+ cells. V was pared by 3 bases and J by 0 bases, with 9 bases between. CDR3 size: 15 residues. Germline V gene data show CDR1 as MNHNS and CDR2 as SASEGT. Data came from immunoSEQ multiplex PCR; TCRdb stores just in-frame clones and leaves some out. The table lists over 2 million clones, roughly 95% of them singletons. This sequence originates from a young man in good health. Sequencing was performed on naive CD8+ T cells sorted from blood. V usage is TRBV6-1 and J usage is TRBJ2-1, with no clear D. The CDR3 nucleotides read TGTGCCAGCAGTGAGCTCCCTCGCTCCTACAATGAGCAGTTCTTC. Encoded protein: CASSELPRSYNEQFF.